Shown below are 4 T cell receptor beta chains from a single sample sequenced in a study of blood T cell repertoires in COVID-19. Sequencing used immunoSEQ multiplex PCR; TCRdb keeps in-frame clones, though not all of them. The sample has 250,000 to 300,000 clones, 89% seen once. The sample was peripheral blood. The origin of the receptors is a woman in her twenties or thirties with COVID-19, enrolled during active disease.

The chain links TRBV5-1 to TRBJ2-3; possibly TRBD2 for D (6 bases). CDR1 and CDR2 from the germline V gene are SGHRS and YFSETQ. The CDR3 spans 17 residues. Trimming cost V 1 base and J 0 bases, with 15 bases left between them. CDR3 loop: CASSLLRETSSTDTQYF. The DNA of the CDR3 is TGCGCCAGCAGCTTGTTGCGGGAAACGTCTAGCACAGATACGCAGTATTTT.

This rearrangement joins TRBV23-1 to TRBJ1-4; possible D gene TRBD1, 6 bases. TRBV23-1 qualifies as an ORF whose function is uncertain. V was pared by 0 bases and J by 4 bases, with 15 bases between. The CDR3 is made up of 17 amino acids. The CDR3 coding sequence is TGCGCCAGCAGTCAATCAGGGAACAGGGACGATAATGAAAAACTGTTTTTT. Translated: CASSQSGNRDDNEKLFF.

The J gene is TRBJ1-6, the V gene TRBV6-5; D gene unclear. Germline CDR1 MNHEY, CDR2 SVGAGI. The CDR3 runs 15 residues. V lost 6 bases, J lost 9 bases, and 18 bases lay in between. In DNA, the CDR3 is TGTGCCAGCAGGCGGGGTGAGGTAGTGAGTTCACCCCTCCACTTT. This sequence encodes CASRRGEVVSSPLHF.

V and J are TRBV27 and TRBJ1-4, with no clear D. Germline lookup yields CDR1 MNHEY and CDR2 SMNVEV (reference sequence). The CDR3 is 13 residues long. V lost 2 bases and J lost 8, with 9 bases in between. CDR3 protein: CASSLSWREKLFF. Here the CDR3 DNA reads TGTGCCAGCAGTTTAAGTTGGAGAGAAAAACTGTTTTTT.